Shown below are 20 T cell receptor beta chains from a single sample sequenced in a study of shared clonotypes between healthy human individuals. Measured with immunoSEQ multiplex PCR; TCRdb has only the in-frame clones, and not every one. The repertoire holds around 2,000,000 clones, roughly 94% seen once, with 1.2% in the top ten. The naive CD8 fraction comprised CD45RO-negative cells positively selected for CCR7 and excluded terminally differentiated effector memory CD45RA+ cells. Sequencing input: naive CD8+ T cells sorted from blood. These TCRs come from a man aged 18-30 years in good health.

J is TRBJ1-2 and V is TRBV2; 8 positions agree with TRBD1. The V gene's germline CDR1 is SNHLY and CDR2 FYNNEI. J was trimmed by 1 base and V by 1 base; bases with no gene match: 14. The CDR3 covers 19 residues. The CDR3 DNA follows: TGTGCCAGCAGTGAAGTCGAAGGGGACAGGAATCCCCTTAACTATGGCTACACCTTC. Its translation is CASSEVEGDRNPLNYGYTF.

This clone has just a few counts. The chain employs TRBV30 and TRBJ1-2; tentatively, D is TRBD1 (5 bases). With 8 bases removed from V and 4 bases from J, the gap between germline ends came to 17 bases. Germline CDR1 is GTSNPN and CDR2 is SVGIG (reference sequence). The CDR3 is 13 residues long. The DNA for the CDR3 is TGTGCCCTACAGCCGGGGGTCGGCTATGGCTACACCTTC. Its protein product is CALQPGVGYGYTF.

This chain links TRBV25-1 with TRBJ1-1, with TRBD1 as a possible D gene (5 bases). The CDR3 contains 15 residues. Trimming removed 1 base from V and 5 bases from J, with 14 bases in between. Germline V CDR1 and CDR2: MGHDK, SYGVNS. The chain's CDR3 is CASSEWGREGTEAFF. CDR3 coding DNA: TGTGCCAGCAGTGAATGGGGACGGGAAGGGACTGAAGCTTTCTTT.

The rearrangement uses TRBV6-1 and TRBJ2-7, with TRBD1 matching 7 bases. Germline V CDR1 and CDR2: MNHNS, SASEGT. The CDR3 is made up of 15 amino acids. The trim removed 8 bases at V and 0 bases at J, leaving 10 bases unmatched. CDR3 loop: CASGVAGTASYEQYF. The CDR3 DNA reads TGTGCCAGCGGGGTCGCCGGGACAGCCTCCTACGAGCAGTACTTC.

J is TRBJ2-1 and V is TRBV19; no reliable D call. This CDR3 is built from 12 residues. V was trimmed by 6 bases and J by 7 bases, leaving 10 bases between them. Germline-derived CDR1 and CDR2 are LNHDA and SQIVND (reference sequence). CDR3 nucleotide sequence: TGTGCCAGTAGCACTATCGCAAATGAGCAGTTCTTC. It specifies CASSTIANEQFF.

The rearrangement uses TRBV7-9 and TRBJ2-5; TRBD1 matches 8 bases. With V trimmed by 5 bases and J by 1 base, 9 bases remained unmatched. CDR3 size: 16 residues. Germline-derived CDR1 and CDR2 are SEHNR and FQNEAQ (reference sequence). The CDR3 loop reads CASSSRGPVGQETQYF. Written as DNA, the CDR3 is TGTGCCAGCAGCAGCAGGGGGCCGGTTGGCCAAGAGACCCAGTACTTC. Combining the CDR3 with reference TRBV7-9 and TRBJ2-5 gives the whole variable domain DTGVSQNPRHKITKRGQNVTFRCDPISEHNRLYWYRQTLGQGPEFLTYFQNEAQLEKSRLLSDRFSAERPKGSFSTLEIQRTEQGDSAMYLCASSSRGPVGQETQYFGPGTRLLVL.

The rearrangement joins TRBV4-1 to TRBJ1-6; 7 bases align to TRBD1. The J segment lost 10 bases and the V segment lost 3 bases, leaving 6 bases of the junction unmatched. This CDR3 has 14 residues. The germline V gene encodes CDR1 MGHRA and CDR2 YSYEKL. CDR3 sequence (DNA): TGCGCCAGCAGCCAGGGGGGACAGAGGTCACCCCTCCACTTT. This translates into CASSQGGQRSPLHF.

The chain combines TRBV10-3 with TRBJ2-1; possibly TRBD1 for D (5 bases). Germline lookup yields CDR1 ENHRY and CDR2 SYGVKD. The CDR3 is made up of 15 amino acids. V was trimmed by 0 bases and J by 4 bases, leaving 10 bases between them. In DNA form, the CDR3 reads TGTGCCATCAGTGAGTCTTTGGACATTTACAATGAGCAGTTCTTC. As protein: CAISESLDIYNEQFF.

The chain employs TRBV29-1 and TRBJ1-1, with 7 bases lining up with TRBD1. The ends lost 6 bases at V and 1 base at J; junction bases unmatched: 8. Germline CDR1 is SQVTM and CDR2 is ANQGSEA. This CDR3 has 14 amino acids. CDR3 protein: CSVFGTATNTEAFF. The CDR3 DNA reads as TGCAGCGTATTCGGGACAGCCACGAACACTGAAGCTTTCTTT.

This sequence joins TRBV5-6 and TRBJ2-7, with D perhaps TRBD2 (5 bases). The CDR3 covers 15 residues. Trimming shortened V by 2 bases and J by 4 bases, and 16 bases separated the two germline ends. From germline, CDR1 is SGHDT and CDR2 YYEEEE. The CDR3, as DNA: TGTGCCAGCAGCTTCGCCGGGGAAGCGTCTTACGAGCAGTACTTC. This encodes CASSFAGEASYEQYF.

The gene calls are TRBV5-6 and TRBJ2-7, with TRBD2 identical over 8 bases. After removal of 4 bases from V and 3 bases from J, the junction contained 6 bases not matched to a gene. This CDR3 spans 14 amino acids. From germline, CDR1 is SGHDT and CDR2 YYEEEE. The CDR3 region is CASSPGLGIYEQYF. CDR3 DNA: TGTGCCAGCAGCCCGGGACTAGGAATCTACGAGCAGTACTTC.

In DNA form, the CDR3 reads TGTGCCAGCAGTTTATCGGCCTTTGGACTGACAAATCAGCCCCAGCATTTT. Its translation is CASSLSAFGLTNQPQHF. V is TRBV27 and J is TRBJ1-5; no definite D call. Deletions cut 0 bases from V and 4 bases from J, with 16 bases between. The CDR3 has 17 residues. CDR1 and CDR2 (germline): MNHEY, SMNVEV (reference sequence).

A few counts support this clone. Other nucleotide sequences from this sample produce the same CDR3. The chain is built from TRBV6-5 and TRBJ1-1; no clear D gene. The length of the CDR3 is 13 residues. Germline CDR1 MNHEY, CDR2 SVGAGI. V was pared by 2 bases and J by 1 base, with 5 bases between. This CDR3 is CASSYTENTEAFF. The CDR3, as DNA: TGTGCCAGCAGTTACACGGAGAACACTGAAGCTTTCTTT.

The gene calls are TRBV10-3 and TRBJ2-3, with TRBD1 matching 8 bases. V trimming: 2 bases; J trimming: 6 bases; junction bases outside the gene matches: 7. Germline CDR1 and CDR2: ENHRY and SYGVKD. The length of the CDR3 is 15 residues. As DNA, the CDR3 is TGTGCCATCAGTGAGGAAAGGACAGGGCGCGATACGCAGTATTTT. Its translation is CAISEERTGRDTQYF.

This rearrangement joins TRBV7-9 to TRBJ2-5; D uncertain. Trimming pared 3 bases from V and 5 bases from J, leaving 7 bases between. Looked up from germline, CDR1 is SEHNR and CDR2 is FQNEAQ (reference sequence). The CDR3 spans 12 residues. Here the CDR3 DNA reads TGTGCCAGCAGCTTGATGTGGGAGACCCAGTACTTC. It specifies CASSLMWETQYF.

Here the CDR3 DNA reads TGTGCCAGCAGCCGGGGGGGCTCAACACCCCTCCACTTT. Translated, it gives CASSRGGSTPLHF. The chain links TRBV9 to TRBJ1-6; D perhaps matches TRBD1 (6 bases). Per the germline V gene, CDR1 is SGDLS and CDR2 is YYNGEE. V was pared by 4 bases and J by 11 bases, with 13 bases between. The CDR3 covers 13 residues.

The V call is TRBV28, the J call TRBJ1-6; perhaps TRBD1 as D (5 bases). This CDR3 has 14 residues. V lost 5 bases, J lost 5 bases, and 10 bases lay in between. CDR1 is MDHEN and CDR2 is SYDVKM in the germline V gene. The chain's CDR3 is CASSIRGNNSPLHF. CDR3 in DNA: TGTGCCAGCAGTATACGGGGGAATAATTCACCCCTCCACTTT.

In the case of this clone: Other DNA sequences in the sample encode the same CDR3. The chain is built from TRBV5-4 and TRBJ2-7; D gene uncertain. The CDR3 sequence is 13 residues long. V shed 0 bases and J shed 0 bases, with 4 bases lying between them. Germline V gene data show CDR1 as SGHNT and CDR2 as YYREEE (reference sequence). CDR3 nucleotide sequence: TGTGCCAGCAGCTTGGAGGACTCCTACGAGCAGTACTTC. Protein: CASSLEDSYEQYF.

A note on this clone: Additional DNA sequences in this sample encode the identical CDR3. The rearrangement uses TRBV11-2 and TRBJ2-7; D may be TRBD1 or TRBD2 (5 bases each). CDR1 and CDR2 from the germline V gene are SGHAT and FQNNGV. The CDR3 length is 13 residues. Trimming removed 2 bases from V and 2 bases from J, with 7 bases in between. CDR3 bases: TGTGCCAGCAGCTTAAGGGGACCCTACGAGCAGTACTTC. The encoded protein is CASSLRGPYEQYF.

This chain joins TRBV7-6 and TRBJ2-5; TRBD2 matches at 11 bases. The CDR3 runs 16 residues. Germline CDR1 SGHVS, CDR2 FNYEAQ. Trimming at V came to 3 bases and at J to 4 bases, leaving 7 bases not matched to a gene. The CDR3 DNA follows: TGTGCCAGCAGCTTCCTAACTAGCGGGAGTTTAGAGACCCAGTACTTC. It is translated as CASSFLTSGSLETQYF.